Listed below are T cell receptor beta chains from one sample, sequenced in a study of breast tumors, draining lymph nodes, adjacent tissues. Each CDR3 protein is one row after TCRdb ran MiXCR on the multiplex PCR reads. The sample holds 200,000 to 300,000 distinct CDR3 sequences, roughly 30% seen once. The source material was axillary lymph node tissue. All receptors come from a female donor with breast cancer. Some clones in this sample may be carry-over from other donors' samples. CDR3s include the opening cysteine and the closing phenylalanine or tryptophan. A D gene is named only where the DNA matches it firmly. Not all rows give a size; the values are once, few, many and, for expanded clones, a class.

>TRBJ2-7|.|TRBV20-1|.
TGCAGTGCTAGGGGTCCCCGGACCTACGAGCAGTACTTC
CSARGPRTYEQYF
>TRBJ2-5|many|TRBV13|.
TGTGCCAGCAGCTTTTACCGGGAACGTGAGACCCAGTACTTC
CASSFYRERETQYF
>TRBJ1-2|many|TRBV30|.
TGTGCCTGTTCTAGGGGGTGGCATGGCTACACCTTC
CACSRGWHGYTF
>TRBJ1-2|many|TRBV5-4|.
TGTGCCAGCAGTTCGGACAGTATCGCTTATGGCTACACCTTC
CASSSDSIAYGYTF
>TRBJ2-1|.|TRBV3-1|TRBD2
TGTGCCAGCAGCCAATGGACTAGCGGGCCTGACAATGAGCAGTTCTTC
CASSQWTSGPDNEQFF
>TRBJ1-2|many|TRBV19|.
TGTGCCAGTTTCGGGACAAGTTATGGCTACACCTTC
CASFGTSYGYTF
>TRBJ2-7|many|TRBV29-1|TRBD1
TGCAGCGTAACGACAGGGTTGGGGTCCTACGAGCAGTACTTC
CSVTTGLGSYEQYF
>TRBJ2-3|many|TRBV20-1|TRBD2
TGCAGTGCCATTCCCGGGACTAGCGGTAGCACAGATACGCAGTATTTT
CSAIPGTSGSTDTQYF
>TRBJ1-3|few|TRBV30|TRBD1
TGTGCCTGGAGTGTCGTGACAGGGCCTGGAAACACCATATATTTT
CAWSVVTGPGNTIYF
>TRBJ1-2|.|TRBV7-9|TRBD1
TGTGTCAGCAGCAGCGGGACAGGGGTTTACGGCTACACCTTC
CVSSSGTGVYGYTF
>TRBJ1-1|.|TRBV11-1|.
TGTGCCAGCCAAAGGGGAGTCACTGAAGCTTTCTTT
CASQRGVTEAFF